This TCR beta chain was observed in a study of blood T cell repertoires in COVID-19. Study as a whole: Acute-phase and convalescent COVID-19 samples originated in the United States, Italy and Spain. Sample material is recorded as cDNA or gDNA derived from T cells, B-cell-depleted T cells, or PBMCs.

V dropped 4 bases and J dropped 0 bases, with 11 bases sitting between them. CDR1 and CDR2 from the germline V gene are SGHTA and FQGTGA. This CDR3 comprises 15 residues. Per the study methods: Amplification of reference gene primers provided the estimated nucleated cell counts. Profiled with immunoSEQ multiplex PCR; TCRdb holds only in-frame clones, not every one. V and J calls and clone size are those listed in that table; D and trimming were worked out from the DNA. The sample records over 75,000 clones, approximately 80% being singletons. Sequenced sample: peripheral blood. The rearrangement joins TRBV7-3 to TRBJ2-3, with D perhaps TRBD1 (6 bases). The clonotype originates from a woman older than 75 with active or convalescent COVID-19. The CDR3 nucleotides are TGTGCCAGCAGCTCTAGGGGACAAAGCACAGATACGCAGTATTTT. It yields the protein CASSSRGQSTDTQYF.